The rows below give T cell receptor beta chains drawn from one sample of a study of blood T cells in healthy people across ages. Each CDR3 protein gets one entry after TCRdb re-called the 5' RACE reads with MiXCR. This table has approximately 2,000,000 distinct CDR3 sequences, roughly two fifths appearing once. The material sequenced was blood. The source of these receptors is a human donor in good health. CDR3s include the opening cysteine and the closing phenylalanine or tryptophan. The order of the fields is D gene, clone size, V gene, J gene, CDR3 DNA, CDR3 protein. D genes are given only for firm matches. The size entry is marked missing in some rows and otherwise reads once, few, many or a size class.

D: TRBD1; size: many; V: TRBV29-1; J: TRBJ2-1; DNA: TGCAGCGTTGAAACTCTGGGGACAGGGCCTTCCTACAATGAGCAGTTCTTC; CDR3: CSVETLGTGPSYNEQFF
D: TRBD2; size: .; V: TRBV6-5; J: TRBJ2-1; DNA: TGTGCCAGCAGTTACTCTTTAACCCGGGAGGGTGAGCAGTTCTTC; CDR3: CASSYSLTREGEQFF
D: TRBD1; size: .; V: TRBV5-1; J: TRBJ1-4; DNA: TGCGCCAGCAGCTCACAGGGGGCGGATGAAAAACTGTTTTTT; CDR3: CASSSQGADEKLFF
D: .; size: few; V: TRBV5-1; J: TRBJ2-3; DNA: TGCGCCAGCAAGATATTAGGAGGGGGCAGGACAGATACGCAGTATTTT; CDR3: CASKILGGGRTDTQYF
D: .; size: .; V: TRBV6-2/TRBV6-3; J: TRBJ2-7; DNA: TGTGCCAGCACAACGGGCGGGGTGGCCTACGAGCAGTACTTC; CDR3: CASTTGGVAYEQYF
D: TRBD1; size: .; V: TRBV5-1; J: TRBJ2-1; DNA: TGCGCCAGCAGCTTGGCAGGGGGCTCCTACAATGAGCGGTTCTTC; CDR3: CASSLAGGSYNERFF
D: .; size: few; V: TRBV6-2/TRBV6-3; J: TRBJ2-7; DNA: TGTGCCAGCAGTCTCAATTGGGCCTACGAGCAGTACTTC; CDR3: CASSLNWAYEQYF
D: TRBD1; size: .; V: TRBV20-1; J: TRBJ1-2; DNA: TGCAGTGCTAGTGGGGGACAGGGGAATGGCTACACCTTC; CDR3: CSASGGQGNGYTF
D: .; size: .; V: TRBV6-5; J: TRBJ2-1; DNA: TGTGCCGGCAGTTACCATAGGGATAGCTCTGAGCAGTTCTTC; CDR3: CAGSYHRDSSEQFF
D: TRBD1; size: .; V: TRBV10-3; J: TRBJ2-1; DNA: TGTGCCATCACCAACCAACAGGGGTACGATGAGCAGTTCTTC; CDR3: CAITNQQGYDEQFF
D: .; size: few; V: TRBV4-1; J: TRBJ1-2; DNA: TGCGCCAGCAGCCAAGTCCTACCCCCCTTGTATGGCTACACCTTC; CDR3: CASSQVLPPLYGYTF
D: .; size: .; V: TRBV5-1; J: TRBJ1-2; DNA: TGCGCCAGCAGCTTGGTGGCCCCGGCAGATGGCTACACCTTC; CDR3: CASSLVAPADGYTF
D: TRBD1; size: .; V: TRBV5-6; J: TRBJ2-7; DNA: TGTGCCAGCAGCTATCTTGACAGGGTTGGCGAGCAGTACTTC; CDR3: CASSYLDRVGEQYF
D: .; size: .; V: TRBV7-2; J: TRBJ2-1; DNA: TGTGCCGGCAGCTTAGGGAGGGGGAATGAGCAGTTCTTC; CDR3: CAGSLGRGNEQFF
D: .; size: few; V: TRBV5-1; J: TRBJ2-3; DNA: TGCGCCAGTAATCTCTATCAGGGGGGAGGATCAGATACGCAGTATTTT; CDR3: CASNLYQGGGSDTQYF
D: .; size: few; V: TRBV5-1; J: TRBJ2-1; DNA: TGCGCCAGCAGCGGGGTTACAGGCCTTTCCCCACATGAGCAGTTCTTC; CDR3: CASSGVTGLSPHEQFF
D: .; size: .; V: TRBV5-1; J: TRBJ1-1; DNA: TGCGCCAGCAGCTTGGGGCGGGGGCAATCTGAAGCTTTCTTT; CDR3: CASSLGRGQSEAFF
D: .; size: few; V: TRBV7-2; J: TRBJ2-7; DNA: TGTGCTAGCAGCCCGCAGGGTGGCGACTACGAGCAGTACTTC; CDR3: CASSPQGGDYEQYF
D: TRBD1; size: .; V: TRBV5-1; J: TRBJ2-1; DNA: TGCGCCAGCAGCTTGGAGGGACAGGCTCTCAATGAGCAGTTCTTC; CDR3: CASSLEGQALNEQFF
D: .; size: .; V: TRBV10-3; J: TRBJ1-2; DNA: TGTGCCATCAGTGACGGGAGGACGCGCTATGGCTACACCTTC; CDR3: CAISDGRTRYGYTF
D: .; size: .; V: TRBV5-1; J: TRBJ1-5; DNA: TGCGCCAGCAGCATTGACAGTCCCAATCAGCCCCAGCATTTT; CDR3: CASSIDSPNQPQHF
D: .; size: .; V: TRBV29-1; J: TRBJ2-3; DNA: TGCAGCGTCCGTAGTATTCCAGTCGCAGATACGCAGTATTTT; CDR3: CSVRSIPVADTQYF
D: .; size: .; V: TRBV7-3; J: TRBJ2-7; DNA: TGTGCCAGCAGCCCCCTCCTAGGCGCAGGGCCCCACGAGCAGTACTTC; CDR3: CASSPLLGAGPHEQYF
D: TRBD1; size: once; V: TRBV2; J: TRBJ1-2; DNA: TGTGCCAGCAGGCCCGGACAGGCCGCCTATGGCTACACCTTC; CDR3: CASRPGQAAYGYTF
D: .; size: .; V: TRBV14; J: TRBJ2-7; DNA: TGTGCCAGCAGTCAAAACCGGGACGGCCTCTTTGAGCAGTACTTC; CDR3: CASSQNRDGLFEQYF
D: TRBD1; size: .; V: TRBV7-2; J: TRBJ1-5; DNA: TGTGCCAGCAGCTCGGACAGGGGCTTTAATCAGCCCCAGCATTTT; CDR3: CASSSDRGFNQPQHF
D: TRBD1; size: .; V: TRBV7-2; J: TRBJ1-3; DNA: TGTGCCAGCAGCGACAGGGGCGCTGGAAACACCATATATTTT; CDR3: CASSDRGAGNTIYF
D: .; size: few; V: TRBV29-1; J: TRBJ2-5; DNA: TGCAGCGTTGAAGGGCAAATCCAAGAGACCCAGTACTTC; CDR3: CSVEGQIQETQYF